This T cell receptor beta chain was found in a study of T cell changes during pregnancy in multiple sclerosis. This clone was observed once. This CDR3 is 14 amino acids long. CDR1 is SGHTA, CDR2 FQGNSA, per germline. With 1 base removed from V and 4 bases from J, the gap between germline ends came to 10 bases. Sequencing was performed with immunoSEQ multiplex PCR; in TCRdb, only in-frame clones are kept and a portion is missing. Here the sample spans tens of thousands of clones, roughly 91% being singletons. V and J are TRBV7-2 and TRBJ1-2, with D possibly matching TRBD1 (6 bases). The sample here was CD4+ T cells from peripheral blood mononuclear cells, taken in the third trimester of pregnancy. This sequence was found in a female donor in good health, enrolled as a control in a pregnancy study. The CDR3 sequence: CASSLDRQVYGYTF. The CDR3 bases are TGTGCCAGCAGCTTAGATCGACAGGTCTATGGCTACACCTTC. Supplemented by reference TRBV7-2 and TRBJ1-2, the full variable domain reads GAGVSQSPSNKVTEKGKDVELRCDPISGHTALYWYRQSLGQGLEFLIYFQGNSAPDKSGLPSDRFSAERTGGSVSTLTIQRTQQEDSAVYLCASSLDRQVYGYTFGSGTRLTVV.